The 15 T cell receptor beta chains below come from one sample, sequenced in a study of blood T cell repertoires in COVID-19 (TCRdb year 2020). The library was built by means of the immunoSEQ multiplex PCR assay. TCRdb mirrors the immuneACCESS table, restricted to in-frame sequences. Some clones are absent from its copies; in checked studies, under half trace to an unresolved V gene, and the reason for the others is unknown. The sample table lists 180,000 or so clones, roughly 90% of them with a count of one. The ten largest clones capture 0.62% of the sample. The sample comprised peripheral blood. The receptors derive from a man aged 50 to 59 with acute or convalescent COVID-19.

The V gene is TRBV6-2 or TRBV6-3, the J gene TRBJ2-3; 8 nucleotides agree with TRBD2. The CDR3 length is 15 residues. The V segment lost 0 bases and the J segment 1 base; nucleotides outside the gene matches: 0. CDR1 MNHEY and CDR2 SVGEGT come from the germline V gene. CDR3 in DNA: TGTGCCAGCAGTTACTCGCGGGGGGGCACAGATACGCAGTATTTT. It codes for CASSYSRGGTDTQYF.

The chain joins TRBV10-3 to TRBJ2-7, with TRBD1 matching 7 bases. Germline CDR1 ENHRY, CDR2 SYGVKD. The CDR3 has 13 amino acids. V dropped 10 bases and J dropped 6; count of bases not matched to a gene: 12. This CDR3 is CATWDSRWAEQYV. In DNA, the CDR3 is TGTGCCACCTGGGACAGCCGATGGGCCGAGCAGTACGTC.

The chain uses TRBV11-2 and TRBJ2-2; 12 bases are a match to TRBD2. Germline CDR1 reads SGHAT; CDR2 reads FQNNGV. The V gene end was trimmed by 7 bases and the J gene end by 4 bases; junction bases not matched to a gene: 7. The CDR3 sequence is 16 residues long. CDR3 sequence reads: CASTTLAGGPTGELFF. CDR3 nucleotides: TGTGCCAGCACCACCCTAGCGGGAGGGCCCACCGGGGAGCTGTTTTTT.

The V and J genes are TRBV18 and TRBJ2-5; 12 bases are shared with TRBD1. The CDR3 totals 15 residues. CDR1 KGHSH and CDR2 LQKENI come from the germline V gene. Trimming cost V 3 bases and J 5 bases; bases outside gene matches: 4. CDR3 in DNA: TGTGCCAGCTCACCCGGGACAGGGGGCGAGGAGACCCAGTACTTC. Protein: CASSPGTGGEETQYF.

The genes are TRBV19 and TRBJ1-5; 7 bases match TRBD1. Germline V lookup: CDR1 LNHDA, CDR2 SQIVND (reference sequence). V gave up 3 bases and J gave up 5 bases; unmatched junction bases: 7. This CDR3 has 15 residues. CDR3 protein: CASSIDREVYQPQHF. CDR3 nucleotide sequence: TGTGCCAGTAGTATTGACAGGGAAGTGTATCAGCCCCAGCATTTT.

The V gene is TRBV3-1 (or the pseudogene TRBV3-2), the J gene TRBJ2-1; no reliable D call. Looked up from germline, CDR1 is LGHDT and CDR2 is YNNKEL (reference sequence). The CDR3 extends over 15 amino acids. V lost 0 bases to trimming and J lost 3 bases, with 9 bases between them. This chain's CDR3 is CASSQDLVLYNEQFF. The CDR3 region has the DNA TGTGCCAGCAGCCAAGACCTAGTTCTCTACAATGAGCAGTTCTTC.

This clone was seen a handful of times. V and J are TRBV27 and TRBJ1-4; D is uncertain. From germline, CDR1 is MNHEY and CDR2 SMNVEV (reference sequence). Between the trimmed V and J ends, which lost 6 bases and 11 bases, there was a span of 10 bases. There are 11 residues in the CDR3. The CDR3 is CASRAREKLFF. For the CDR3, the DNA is TGTGCCAGCAGAGCCCGGGAGAAACTGTTTTTT. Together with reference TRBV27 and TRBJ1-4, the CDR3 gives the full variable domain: EAQVTQNPRYLITVTGKKLTVTCSQNMNHEYMSWYRQDPGLGLRQIYYSMNVEVTDKGDVPEGYKVSRKEKRNFPLILESPSPNQTSLYFCASRAREKLFFGSGTQLSVL.

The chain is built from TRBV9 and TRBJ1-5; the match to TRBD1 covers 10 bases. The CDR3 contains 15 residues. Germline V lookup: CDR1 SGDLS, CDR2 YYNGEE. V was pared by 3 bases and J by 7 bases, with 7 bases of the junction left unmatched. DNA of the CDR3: TGTGCCAGCAGCGCCGGGACAGGGGATAGGCAGCCCCAGCATTTT. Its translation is CASSAGTGDRQPQHF.

The CDR3 sequence: CASSLDRLGGPGANVLTF. The CDR3 bases are TGTGCCAGCAGCTTGGACAGGTTAGGGGGCCCTGGGGCCAACGTCCTGACTTTC. The chain couples TRBV5-4 to TRBJ2-6, with TRBD1 matching 7 bases. The CDR3 has 18 residues. With 0 bases clipped from V and 2 bases from J, the junction kept 8 bases outside the gene matches. CDR1 and CDR2 (germline): SGHNT, YYREEE (reference sequence).

CDR3 in amino acids: CASSASGVNEQFF. The CDR3 DNA reads as TGTGCCAGCAGTGCTAGCGGGGTCAATGAGCAGTTCTTC. The genes are TRBV2 and TRBJ2-1; 9 nucleotides match TRBD2. The V and J ends lost 4 bases and 6 bases, in that order; junction bases with no gene match: 1. CDR1 is SNHLY and CDR2 is FYNNEI in the germline V gene. This CDR3 is 13 amino acids long.

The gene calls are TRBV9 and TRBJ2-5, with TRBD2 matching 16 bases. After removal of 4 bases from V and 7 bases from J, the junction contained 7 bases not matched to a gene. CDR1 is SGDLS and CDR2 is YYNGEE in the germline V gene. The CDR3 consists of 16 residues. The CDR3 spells CASSIGTSGGAVTQYF. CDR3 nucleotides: TGTGCCAGCAGCATCGGGACTAGCGGGGGGGCGGTGACCCAGTACTTC. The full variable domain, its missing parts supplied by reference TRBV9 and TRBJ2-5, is DSGVTQTPKHLITATGQRVTLRCSPRSGDLSVYWYQQSLDQGLQFLIQYYNGEERAKGNILERFSAQQFPDLHSELNLSSLELGDSALYFCASSIGTSGGAVTQYFGPGTRLLVL.

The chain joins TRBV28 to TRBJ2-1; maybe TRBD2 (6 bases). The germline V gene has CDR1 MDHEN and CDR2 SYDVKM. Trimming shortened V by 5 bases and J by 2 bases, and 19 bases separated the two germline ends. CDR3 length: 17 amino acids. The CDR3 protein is CASSQGIGPGAYNEQFF. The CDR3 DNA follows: TGTGCCAGCAGTCAAGGGATTGGGCCGGGAGCCTACAATGAGCAGTTCTTC.

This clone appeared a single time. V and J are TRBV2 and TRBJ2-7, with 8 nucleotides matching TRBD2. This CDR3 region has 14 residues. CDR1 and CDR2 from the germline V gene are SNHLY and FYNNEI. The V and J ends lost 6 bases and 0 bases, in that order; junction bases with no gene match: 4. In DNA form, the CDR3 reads TGTGCCAGCAGACAGCGGGAGAGCTCCTACGAGCAGTACTTC. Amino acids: CASRQRESSYEQYF.

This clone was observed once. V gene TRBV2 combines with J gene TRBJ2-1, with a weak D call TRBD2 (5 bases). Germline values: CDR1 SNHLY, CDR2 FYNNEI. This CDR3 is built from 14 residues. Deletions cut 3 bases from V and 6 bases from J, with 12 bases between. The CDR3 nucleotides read TGTGCCAGCAGTGAGAACGTAGCGCTCAATGAGCAGTTCTTC. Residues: CASSENVALNEQFF.

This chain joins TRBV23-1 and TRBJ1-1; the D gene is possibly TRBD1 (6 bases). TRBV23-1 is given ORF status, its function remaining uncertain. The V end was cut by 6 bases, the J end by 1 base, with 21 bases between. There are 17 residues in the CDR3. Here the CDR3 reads CASSPIGSGASNTEAFF. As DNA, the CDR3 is TGCGCCAGCAGCCCCATTGGGTCAGGGGCTTCGAACACTGAAGCTTTCTTT.